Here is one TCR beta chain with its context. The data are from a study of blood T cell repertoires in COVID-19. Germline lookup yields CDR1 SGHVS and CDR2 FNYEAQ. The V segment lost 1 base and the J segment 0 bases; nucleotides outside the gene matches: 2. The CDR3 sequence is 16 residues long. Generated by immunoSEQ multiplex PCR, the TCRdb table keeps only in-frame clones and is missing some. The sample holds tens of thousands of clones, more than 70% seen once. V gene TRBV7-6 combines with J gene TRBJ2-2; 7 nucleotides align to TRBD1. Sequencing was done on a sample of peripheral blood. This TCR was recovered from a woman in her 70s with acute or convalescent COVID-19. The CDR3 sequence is CASSLGTGPNTGELFF. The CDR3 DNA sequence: TGTGCCAGCAGCTTAGGGACAGGACCGAACACCGGGGAGCTGTTTTTT.